This T cell receptor (beta chain) was recovered during a study of early T cells in non-severe SARS-CoV-2 infection. CDR1 and CDR2 from the germline V gene are SGHNT and YYREEE (reference sequence). The CDR3 runs to 13 residues. Trimming removed 4 bases from V and 6 bases from J, with 10 bases in between. There are a few counts of this clonotype. Each CDR3 protein is one row after TCRdb ran MiXCR on the 5' RACE reads. This sample has tens of thousands of distinct CDR3 sequences, with under 8% found just once. This TCR was sampled from an adult who was a healthcare worker with PCR-confirmed SARS-CoV-2 infection or an uninfected control (not recorded which). Sequenced: whole blood. The chain employs TRBV5-4 and TRBJ1-4; D remains ambiguous. The CDR3 sequence: CASSLMGDEKLFF. CDR3 nucleotides: TGTGCCAGCAGCCTGATGGGTGATGAAAAACTGTTTTTT.